This TCR beta chain was sequenced for a study of blood T cell repertoires in COVID-19 (dated by TCRdb to about 2020). About the study as a whole: Samples covering the acute and convalescent phases of COVID-19 were provided by collaborators in the United States, Italy and Spain. The samples were drawn from the first 160 participants of the ongoing ImmuneRACE study and from 1,254 subjects provided by 6 global collaborators. The repertoires were made available in a free public database intended to serve as a resource for research on the immune response to SARS-CoV-2. The dataset comprised deeply sampled blood TCRbeta repertoires from subjects exposed to, actively infected with, or recovered from COVID-19. Nearly every sample came with metadata listing a de-identified subject ID, COVID-19 status, age in years and sex. HLA class I and class II types, where available, came from metadata supplied by the sample provider rather than from assay-based typing. The prospective study material was composed of cDNA or gDNA derived from T cells, B-cell-depleted T cells, or PBMCs. The paper's findings and limits, for the study overall: How much clinical and demographic metadata was included differed by source and by participant, and the metadata was provided uncurated.

Whole blood was collected in K2EDTA tubes by collaborating institutions according to the institutions' own protocols. For TCRbeta analysis, collaborators shipped samples as frozen whole blood, isolated PBMCs, or DNA extracted from either of those sample types. Comment on this clone: The antigen this receptor binds is unknown. No quality values exist for individual bases; no much larger clone is one base distant.

TCRbeta CDR3 regions were amplified from genomic DNA by means of the immunoSEQ Assay, a bias-controlled multiplex PCR. The study's processing was this. Within the assay, amplification of reference gene primers was used to estimate how many nucleated cells each sample contained. To quantify the absolute abundance of each unique TCRbeta CDR3 rearrangement, sequence reads were collapsed and filtered. For each sample, productive Simpson clonality was calculated as the square root of Simpson's diversity index across productive rearrangements. Drawn from immuneACCESS, this table holds only the in-frame rearrangements with V and J called that TCRdb kept. Clones are partly lost; checked studies trace under half to an unresolved V gene and leave the rest unexplained. V, J and clone size reflect that table, while D and trimming were determined from the DNA. For this sample the table gives about 270,000 clones, of which about 89% were detected only once. Clones ranked in the top ten supply around 8.8% of the sample.

This receptor was identified in a man in his forties with active or convalescent COVID-19. Sequencing was carried out using peripheral blood.

The DNA sequence is TGTGCCAGCAGTTACGGGCAGGGAAGGTTTAACGAGCAGTACTTC. It translates to CASSYGQGRFNEQYF. The chain couples TRBV6-6 to TRBJ2-7; D gene: possibly TRBD1, on 5 matching bases. Reading from cysteine to phenylalanine, the CDR3 counts 15 amino acids. Only the CDR3 portion is preserved as DNA: 45 bases, with reading frame beginning at the first base. Looking up the germline V gene (reference sequence) yields CDR1 MNHNY and CDR2 SVGAGI. Relative to germline, V is 2 bases shorter and J is 5 bases shorter, with 16 bases between their ends.